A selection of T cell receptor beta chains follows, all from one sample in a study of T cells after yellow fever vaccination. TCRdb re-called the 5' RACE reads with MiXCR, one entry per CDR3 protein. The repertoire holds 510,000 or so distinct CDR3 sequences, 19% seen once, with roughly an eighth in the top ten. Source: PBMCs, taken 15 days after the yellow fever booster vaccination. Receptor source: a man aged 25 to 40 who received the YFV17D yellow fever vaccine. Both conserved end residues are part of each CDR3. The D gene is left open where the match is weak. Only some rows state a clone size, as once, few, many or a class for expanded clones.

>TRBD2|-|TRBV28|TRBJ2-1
CASSLSPWGSGRAYYNEQFF
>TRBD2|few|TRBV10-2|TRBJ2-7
CASREGLAGEVEQYF
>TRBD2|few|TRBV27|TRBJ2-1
CASLARTSGRRSSYNEQFF
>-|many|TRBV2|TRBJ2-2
CASSPTYTGELFF
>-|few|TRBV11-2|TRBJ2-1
CASAPEQFF
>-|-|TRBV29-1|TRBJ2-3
CSVTASGTDTQYF
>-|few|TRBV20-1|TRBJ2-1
CSARVPGAHEQFF
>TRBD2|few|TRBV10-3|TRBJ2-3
CAISGGGGRLTDTQYF
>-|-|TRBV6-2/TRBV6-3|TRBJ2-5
CASSYVRRSSETQYF
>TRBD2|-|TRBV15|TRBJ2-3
CATSRDRGTSGDTQYF
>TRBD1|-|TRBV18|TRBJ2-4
CASTSPGTGKNIQYF
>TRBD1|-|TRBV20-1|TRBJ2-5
CSASSGTVQETQYF
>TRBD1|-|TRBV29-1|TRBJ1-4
CSVAGGASEKLFF
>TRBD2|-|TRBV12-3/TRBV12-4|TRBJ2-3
CAGRASGSTDTQYF